This TCR beta chain comes out of a study of patients and donors after allogeneic stem cell transplantation. Per the germline V gene, CDR1 is MGHRA and CDR2 is YSYEKL. V was cut by 4 bases and J by 7 bases, with 19 bases left in between. The CDR3 runs 15 residues. This clonotype was picked up many times. TCRdb ran MiXCR on the RT-PCR reads and lists one entry per CDR3 protein. This table has around 160,000 distinct CDR3 sequences, approximately 30% appearing once. The chain has TRBV4-1 and TRBJ1-2; D possibly corresponds to TRBD1 (5 bases). Specimen: blood, either unsorted or a sorted T cell fraction (not recorded which). This sequence originates from a human donor who was either an allogeneic HSCT recipient or a stem cell or donor lymphocyte infusion donor (not recorded which). It is not recorded whose cells these are; they may come from a transplant donor. The CDR3 region is CASSRTDGWDRGYTF. The CDR3 nucleotides are TGCGCCAGCAGCCGAACGGACGGATGGGACCGTGGCTACACCTTC.